The clone carrying this TCR beta chain was seen many times. These data belong to a study of identical twins. The CDR3 runs 16 residues. From germline, CDR1 is SGHRS and CDR2 YFSETQ. V was clipped by 0 bases and J by 2 bases; unmatched bases: 4. Template switching added a universal primer binding site, and final cDNA carried unique molecular identifiers. TCRdb itself ran the 5' RACE reads through MiXCR, one entry per CDR3 protein. The sample carries hundreds of thousands of distinct CDR3 sequences, around 8.6% recorded once. The data were also submitted as part of a second study, on yellow fever vaccine responses in identical twins.

The sequence was obtained from a woman in her late teens or twenties in good health. Sequencing was carried out using PBMCs. The rearrangement joins TRBV5-1 to TRBJ2-3; the match to TRBD2 covers 9 bases. Written as DNA, the CDR3 is TGCGCCAGCAGCTTGGATCCTAGCGGGGTCACAGATACGCAGTATTTT. This translates into CASSLDPSGVTDTQYF. The variable domain in full, completed from reference TRBV5-1 and TRBJ2-3, reads KAGVTQTPRYLIKTRGQQVTLSCSPISGHRSVSWYQQTPGQGLQFLFEYFSETQRNKGNFPGRFSGRQFSNSRSEMNVSTLELGDSALYLCASSLDPSGVTDTQYFGPGTRLTVL.